What follows is one T cell receptor beta chain and its context. As originally analysed: Amplification from reference gene primers served as the basis for estimated nucleated cell counts. Some clones are missing from TCRdb's copy, which holds only in-frame ones; the method was immunoSEQ multiplex PCR. V, J and clone size are taken as reported in that table, and D and trimming were inferred from the DNA itself. The sample has some 200,000 clones; 75% to 90% are singletons. This entry is derived from a study of blood T cell repertoires in COVID-19. Study-level information: From the United States, Italy and Spain came samples of acute and convalescent COVID-19. Nucleic acid was either cDNA or gDNA, and it came from T cells, B-cell-depleted T cells, or PBMCs.

The sample was peripheral blood. The TCR sequence derives from a woman aged 40 to 55 with acute or convalescent COVID-19.

DNA for the CDR3: TGTGCCAGCAGCTCACGCCAGGTTGGGTCCTATGGCTACACCTTC. It specifies CASSSRQVGSYGYTF. J is TRBJ1-2 and V is TRBV7-9; D not resolved. Trimming left V 4 bases short and J 4 bases short, with 16 bases between. The germline V gene encodes CDR1 SEHNR and CDR2 FQNEAQ (reference sequence). There are 15 residues in the CDR3.